These 5 T cell receptor beta chains originate from one sample sequenced in a study of cytomegalovirus exposure and HLA in healthy donors listed by TCRdb under 2017. Libraries were made using the immunoSEQ multiplex PCR assay. A mixture of 60 forward primers for TCR Vbeta segments and 13 reverse primers for TCR Jbeta segments was used in the multiplex PCR. What TCRdb holds here is the immuneACCESS table cut down to in-frame rearrangements. Part of the clones is not present; checked against another copy, under half of the missing clones reflect an unresolved V gene, and the others are unexplained. Across this sample there are more than 95,000 clones, with 81% seen only once. The ten largest clones capture about 3.9% of the sample. Sample: PBMCs. These receptors came from a woman aged 25 to 45 in good health and CMV-seronegative.

This clone was seen more than once but under ten times. This sequence joins TRBV28 and TRBJ1-5, with 8 bases aligning to TRBD1. Germline trimming cut 5 bases from V and 7 bases from J; bases unmatched to any gene: 13. The CDR3 contains 16 residues. Looked up from germline, CDR1 is MDHEN and CDR2 is SYDVKM. CDR3: CASSPRGQGPSQPQHF. CDR3 bases: TGTGCCAGCAGTCCGCGCGGACAGGGACCCAGCCAGCCCCAGCATTTT.

J is TRBJ1-2 and V is TRBV28; weak D call: TRBD1 (5 bases). Germline values: CDR1 MDHEN, CDR2 SYDVKM. V lost 3 bases and J lost 3, with 14 bases in between. The CDR3 runs to 15 residues. This CDR3 reads CASSFSPSGDYGYTF. The CDR3 bases are TGTGCCAGCAGTTTCTCCCCTTCGGGGGACTATGGCTACACCTTC.

V is TRBV11-3 and J is TRBJ2-1; D is undetermined. This CDR3 spans 13 amino acids. Germline CDR1 and CDR2: SGHNT and YENEEA. V gave up 5 bases and J gave up 9 bases, with 14 bases separating them. CDR3 amino acids: CASSPPSNGEQFF. CDR3 bases: TGTGCCAGCAGCCCACCTAGTAATGGTGAGCAGTTCTTC.

This clone was found a few times. The chain joins TRBV4-3 to TRBJ1-2; no firm D call. Germline values: CDR1 LGHNA, CDR2 YSLEER. V lost 0 bases and J lost 2, with 7 bases in between. This CDR3 has 14 amino acids. CDR3 sequence: CASSQEEGNYGYTF. The CDR3 nucleotides read TGCGCCAGCAGCCAAGAAGAGGGAAACTATGGCTACACCTTC.

This clone was counted between two and nine times. The chain couples TRBV18 to TRBJ1-5, with D possibly matching TRBD1 (6 bases). CDR3 length: 14 amino acids. V lost 6 bases and J 5 bases, leaving 14 bases between the germline ends. Germline V gene data show CDR1 as KGHSH and CDR2 as LQKENI. The CDR3 DNA reads TGTGCCAGCTCGTTTCGGGACAAAGATCAGCCCCAGCATTTT. Protein: CASSFRDKDQPQHF.